The 12 T cell receptor beta chains below all came from one sample that was sequenced in a study of siplizumab effects on memory and regulatory T cells. Profiling relied on immunoSEQ multiplex PCR, and the TCRdb table lists in-frame clones only, not all of them. Among 50,000 to 70,000 clones listed, approximately 96% were seen once. The specimen was naive CD8+ T cells sorted from blood. All receptors come from a human donor in good health.

The rearrangement uses TRBV15 and TRBJ1-1; 7 bases are shared with TRBD1. Trimming took 3 bases from V and 3 from J; bases not matched to a gene: 4. The length of the CDR3 is 14 residues. Germline lookup yields CDR1 LNHNV and CDR2 YYDKDF (reference sequence). The CDR3 region has the DNA TGTGCCACCAGCAGGGGCAGGGGGGACACTGAAGCTTTCTTT. Translated: CATSRGRGDTEAFF.

V and J are TRBV12-2 and TRBJ2-1; the DNA was not used to check the table's D call, TRBD2. TRBV12-2 is annotated as a pseudogene. CDR3 length: 16 residues. The CDR3: CASRLGLAGGYNEQFF. The CDR3, as DNA: TGTGCAAGTCGCCTCGGACTAGCGGGGGGGTACAATGAGCAGTTCTTC.

The rearrangement uses TRBV11-2 and TRBJ2-5; 9 bases fit TRBD2. Germline V lookup: CDR1 SGHAT, CDR2 FQNNGV. V shed 5 bases and J 2 bases; nucleotides not matched to a gene: 9. The CDR3 runs to 16 residues. Written as DNA, the CDR3 is TGTGCCAGCAGCAAACCGGGACTAGCAGAACAAGAGACCCAGTACTTC. It translates to CASSKPGLAEQETQYF.

The chain couples TRBV5-4 to TRBJ2-4, with TRBD2 matching over 11 bases. Germline CDR1 is SGHNT and CDR2 is YYREEE (reference sequence). This CDR3 has 16 amino acids. Losses at the gene ends were 4 bases for V and 5 bases for J; bases not matched to a gene: 8. CDR3 residues: CASSAALAGAENIQYF. The CDR3 nucleotides are TGTGCCAGCAGCGCCGCACTAGCGGGGGCTGAAAACATTCAGTACTTC.

The gene calls are TRBV29-1 and TRBJ1-4; D uncertain. This CDR3 region has 12 residues. V was shortened by 4 bases and J by 4 bases, with 7 bases between the two germline ends. In germline, CDR1 is SQVTM, CDR2 ANQGSEA. DNA of the CDR3: TGCAGCGTTGGATGGGGTAATGAAAAACTGTTTTTT. It specifies CSVGWGNEKLFF.

This rearrangement joins TRBV5-3 to TRBJ1-1, with unresolved D. TRBV5-3 is given ORF status, its function remaining uncertain. V was cut by 0 bases and J by 1 base, with 7 bases left in between. The CDR3 runs 14 residues. CDR3 in amino acids: CARSLGASNTEAFF. CDR3 nucleotide sequence: TGTGCCAGAAGCTTGGGGGCTTCGAACACTGAAGCTTTCTTT.

The chain employs TRBV6-1 and TRBJ1-4; perhaps TRBD1 as D (5 bases). V was cut by 2 bases and J by 4 bases, with 14 bases left in between. This CDR3 comprises 16 residues. CDR1 and CDR2 (germline): MNHNS, SASEGT. CDR3 amino acids: CASSERGMGGNEKLFF. The CDR3 DNA reads TGTGCCAGCAGTGAACGGGGCATGGGGGGTAATGAAAAACTGTTTTTT.

The CDR3 here is CASSLRVTDTQYF. The CDR3 DNA reads as TGTGCCAGCAGTTTACGCGTCACAGATACGCAGTATTTT. The chain employs TRBV27 and TRBJ2-3; D gene ambiguous. V shed 2 bases and J shed 2 bases, with 5 bases lying between them. Germline V gene data show CDR1 as MNHEY and CDR2 as SMNVEV (reference sequence). The CDR3 spans 13 residues.

This clone was counted only a few times. CDR3 nucleotides: TGTGCCAGCAGTTTGGCGGGGAGCTCCTACAATGAGCAGTTCTTC. Its protein is CASSLAGSSYNEQFF. The chain employs TRBV27 and TRBJ2-1; TRBD2 is a possible D gene (6 bases). CDR3 length: 15 amino acids. The germline V gene has CDR1 MNHEY and CDR2 SMNVEV (reference sequence). V shed 3 bases and J shed 0 bases, with 9 bases lying between them.

The chain carries TRBV4-1 and TRBJ2-1; a possible D gene is TRBD2 (6 bases). Germline V gives CDR1 MGHRA, CDR2 YSYEKL. V gave up 0 bases and J gave up 3 bases, with 9 bases separating them. This CDR3 region has 15 residues. DNA of the CDR3: TGCGCCAGCAGCCAAGAACTAGCCGACTACAATGAGCAGTTCTTC. Protein product: CASSQELADYNEQFF.

The V gene is TRBV29-1, the J gene TRBJ1-2; tentatively, D is TRBD1 (6 bases). The V gene's germline CDR1 is SQVTM and CDR2 ANQGSEA. Deletions cut 2 bases from V and 5 bases from J, with 12 bases between. This CDR3 spans 13 amino acids. CDR3: CSVERGAEYGYTF. The CDR3 DNA reads as TGCAGCGTTGAACGGGGGGCCGAGTATGGCTACACCTTC.

This clone was picked up one time. The V call is TRBV16, the J call TRBJ1-2; a weak D match, TRBD1 (6 bases). Germline values: CDR1 KGHSY, CDR2 FQNENV. The ends were cut back, 0 bases at V and 0 bases at J, with 14 bases in the middle. The CDR3 is made up of 17 amino acids. The chain's CDR3 is CASSQSAGVEPNYGYTF. Here the CDR3 DNA reads TGTGCCAGCAGCCAATCGGCAGGGGTAGAGCCTAACTATGGCTACACCTTC.